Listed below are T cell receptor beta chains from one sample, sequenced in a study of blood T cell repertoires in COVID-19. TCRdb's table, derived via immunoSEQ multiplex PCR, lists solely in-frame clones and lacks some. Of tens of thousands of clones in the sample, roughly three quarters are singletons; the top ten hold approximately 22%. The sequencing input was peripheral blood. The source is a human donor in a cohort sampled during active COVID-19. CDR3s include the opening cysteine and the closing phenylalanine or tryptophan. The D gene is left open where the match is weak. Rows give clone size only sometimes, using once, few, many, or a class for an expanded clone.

CDR3: CASSPPQGASGTDTQYF
DNA: TGTGCCAGCTCACCACCACAGGGGGCGAGCGGTACAGATACGCAGTATTTT
V: TRBV18
length: 17
D: TRBD1
J: TRBJ2-3
size: few

CDR3: CASSPWGGRFYNEQFF
DNA: TGTGCCAGCAGCCCGTGGGGCGGGAGGTTCTACAATGAGCAGTTCTTC
V: TRBV7-8
length: 16
D: TRBD2
J: TRBJ2-1
size: few

CDR3: CASSYLVSGPKETQYF
DNA: TGTGCCAGCAGTTATTTGGTTAGCGGTCCAAAAGAGACCCAGTACTTC
V: TRBV6-2/TRBV6-3
length: 16
D: -
J: TRBJ2-5
size: once

CDR3: CATSMRTGAPETQYF
DNA: TGTGCCACCAGCATGCGGACAGGGGCCCCGGAGACCCAGTACTTC
V: TRBV15
length: 15
D: TRBD1
J: TRBJ2-5
size: few

CDR3: CASSAVAGGGTEAFF
DNA: TGTGCCAGCAGCGCGGTGGCAGGGGGTGGCACTGAAGCTTTCTTT
V: TRBV7-2
length: 15
D: TRBD1
J: TRBJ1-1
size: -

CDR3: CASSYATGGYGYTF
DNA: TGTGCCAGCAGTTACGCGACAGGCGGCTATGGCTACACCTTC
V: TRBV6-5
length: 14
D: -
J: TRBJ1-2
size: -

CDR3: CSVLSTDTQYF
DNA: TGCAGTGTCTTGAGCACAGATACGCAGTATTTT
V: TRBV20-1
length: 11
D: -
J: TRBJ2-3
size: -

CDR3: CASNRGENTEAFF
DNA: TGTGCCAGCAACAGGGGAGAGAACACTGAAGCTTTCTTT
V: TRBV6-6
length: 13
D: TRBD1
J: TRBJ1-1
size: -

CDR3: CASSPGHYNEQFF
DNA: TGTGCCAGTTCCCCGGGACACTACAATGAGCAGTTCTTC
V: TRBV19
length: 13
D: -
J: TRBJ2-1
size: -

CDR3: CASSLRFWVSGSRSDTQYF
DNA: TGTGCCAGCAGTTTGCGTTTTTGGGTTAGCGGGAGTAGGTCAGATACGCAGTATTTT
V: TRBV27
length: 19
D: TRBD2
J: TRBJ2-3
size: -

CDR3: CASSASTGGFEKLFF
DNA: TGTGCCAGCAGCGCCTCCACAGGGGGCTTTGAAAAACTGTTTTTT
V: TRBV9
length: 15
D: TRBD1
J: TRBJ1-4
size: few

CDR3: CASSVWREPHNEQFF
DNA: TGTGCCAGCAGCGTTTGGCGGGAGCCCCACAATGAGCAGTTCTTC
V: TRBV14
length: 15
D: TRBD2
J: TRBJ2-1
size: -

CDR3: CASSRDSLYEQYF
DNA: TGCGCCAGCAGCAGAGACAGCCTCTACGAGCAGTACTTC
V: TRBV5-1
length: 13
D: -
J: TRBJ2-7
size: -

CDR3: CASSFPALGQVSYEQYF
DNA: TGTGCCAGCAGTTTCCCAGCCTTGGGACAAGTCTCCTACGAGCAGTACTTC
V: TRBV28
length: 17
D: -
J: TRBJ2-7
size: -

CDR3: CASSQGGGTDTQYF
DNA: TGTGCCAGCAGCCAAGGGGGGGGCACAGATACGCAGTATTTT
V: TRBV7-9
length: 14
D: -
J: TRBJ2-3
size: -

CDR3: CSVETGQGETQYF
DNA: TGCAGCGTCGAGACCGGACAGGGTGAGACCCAGTACTTC
V: TRBV29-1
length: 13
D: TRBD1
J: TRBJ2-5
size: -

CDR3: CASSFWAVVCGYTF
DNA: TGTGCCAGCAGTTTTTGGGCAGTGGTATGTGGCTACACCTTC
V: TRBV28
length: 14
D: -
J: TRBJ1-2
size: -

CDR3: CAWSVGGGDDTQYF
DNA: TGTGCCTGGAGTGTGGGGGGAGGGGACGATACGCAGTATTTT
V: TRBV30
length: 14
D: TRBD2
J: TRBJ2-3
size: -

CDR3: CASSPPSGSGNEQFF
DNA: TGTGCCAGCTCACCACCTAGCGGGAGTGGGAATGAGCAGTTCTTC
V: TRBV18
length: 15
D: TRBD2
J: TRBJ2-1
size: once

CDR3: CASRDSGYTAEQYF
DNA: TGTGCCAGCAGGGACAGCGGCTACACCGCCGAGCAGTACTTC
V: TRBV2
length: 14
D: -
J: TRBJ2-7
size: -

CDR3: CASSGETGGTEAFF
DNA: TGTGCCAGCAGTGGCGAAACAGGGGGGACTGAAGCTTTCTTT
V: TRBV2
length: 14
D: TRBD1
J: TRBJ1-1
size: -

CDR3: CASSQGVGGSEQFF
DNA: TGTGCCAGCAGCCAGGGGGTGGGCGGGAGCGAGCAGTTCTTC
V: TRBV7-8
length: 14
D: -
J: TRBJ2-1
size: -

CDR3: CASSVNARGLGEKLFF
DNA: TGTGCCAGCAGTGTAAACGCCAGGGGTCTAGGGGAAAAACTGTTTTTT
V: TRBV6-1
length: 16
D: -
J: TRBJ1-4
size: -

CDR3: CASSSYLGTGTYEQYF
DNA: TGTGCCAGCAGTTCCTACCTCGGGACAGGGACCTACGAGCAGTACTTC
V: TRBV28
length: 16
D: TRBD1
J: TRBJ2-7
size: -

CDR3: CATSGDRNYNEQFF
DNA: TGTGCCACCAGCGGGGACAGGAACTACAATGAGCAGTTCTTC
V: TRBV15
length: 14
D: TRBD1
J: TRBJ2-1
size: -

CDR3: CASSPRLAGVYEQYF
DNA: TGTGCCAGCAGCCCCAGACTAGCGGGAGTTTACGAGCAGTACTTC
V: TRBV7-8
length: 15
D: TRBD2
J: TRBJ2-7
size: once